This record covers a single TCR beta chain. Its cognate antigen is unknown. A much larger clone differs by one base, so this may be a read error. Ophthalmopathy cases scored 3 or more on the Clinical Activity Score and 4 or more on NOSPECS grade, with duration below 3 months. Uncontrolled infection, other autoimmune disease, pregnancy or lactation disqualified patients from enrolment. The data belong to a study of T cells in Graves' hyperthyroidism and ophthalmopathy. CDR1 is MNHNS, CDR2 SASEGT, per germline. The CDR3 is 13 amino acids. What was amplified from RNA transcripts were TCR beta CDR3 regions. HTBI primers drove first-round RT-PCR of the TCR CDR3. MiXCR, applied by TCRdb to the multiplex PCR reads, yields one record per CDR3 protein. The sample yields a few hundred thousand distinct CDR3 sequences, about a sixth seen once. Study-wide points: Ophthalmopathy could be told apart from stable hyperthyroidism with a 13 V-J model.

The V and J genes are TRBV6-1 and TRBJ1-2; D possibly corresponds to TRBD1 (5 bases). The specimen was blood. This clonotype originated in a woman in her thirties or forties with Graves' ophthalmopathy. CDR3 nucleotide sequence: TGTGCCAGCAGTGTGGCAGGGTTCTATTGCTACACCTTC. Protein: CASSVAGFYCYTF.